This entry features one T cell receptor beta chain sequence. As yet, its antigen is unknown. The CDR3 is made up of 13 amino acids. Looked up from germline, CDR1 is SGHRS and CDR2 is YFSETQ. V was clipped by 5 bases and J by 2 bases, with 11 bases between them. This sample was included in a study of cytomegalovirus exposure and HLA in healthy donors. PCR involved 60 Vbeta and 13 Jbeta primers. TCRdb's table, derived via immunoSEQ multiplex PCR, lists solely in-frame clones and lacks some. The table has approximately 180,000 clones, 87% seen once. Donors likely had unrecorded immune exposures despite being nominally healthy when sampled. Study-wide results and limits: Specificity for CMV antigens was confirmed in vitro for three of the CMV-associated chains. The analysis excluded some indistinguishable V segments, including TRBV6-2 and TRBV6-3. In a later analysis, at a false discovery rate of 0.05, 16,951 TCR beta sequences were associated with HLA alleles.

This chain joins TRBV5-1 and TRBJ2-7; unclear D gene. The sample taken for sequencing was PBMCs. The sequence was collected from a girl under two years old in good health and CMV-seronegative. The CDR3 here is CASRSQLTYEQYF. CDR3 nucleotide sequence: TGCGCCAGCAGAAGTCAGTTGACCTACGAGCAGTACTTC.